This TCR beta chain was found in a study of regulatory T cells in long-lasting Graves disease. Study-level information: In persistent Graves' disease, antithyroid drugs had been taken for over 5 years and TSH receptor antibodies stayed positive. General observations from the study: Compared with new cases, persistent Graves' patients showed reduced TCR diversity. The work looked only at peripheral blood and did not look at thyroid tissue.

Documented time point: persistent/refractory GD, antithyroid drugs over 5 years with positive TRAb. PBMCs provided the RNA from which the TCR library was made. In each case, Graves' disease was diagnosed per American Thyroid Association guidelines. A remark on this clonotype: Its target is not known.

After removal of 4 bases from V and 0 bases from J, the junction contained 9 bases not matched to a gene. CDR1 SGHRS and CDR2 YFSETQ come from the germline V gene. The CDR3 runs 17 residues. CDR3-region Arm-PCR and iRepertoire HTBI primers produced the TCR beta libraries. TCRdb re-derived calls from the multiplex PCR reads in MiXCR, one entry per CDR3 protein. The sample has roughly 490,000 distinct CDR3 sequences, approximately 23% seen once. The sequence came from a female donor with Graves disease. V usage is TRBV5-1 and J usage is TRBJ2-1; 8 nucleotides match TRBD2. Sequenced material: peripheral blood mononuclear cells (PBMCs), taken when the disease was refractory, from a patient treated with antithyroid drugs. The CDR3: CASSAEGSGSSYNEQFF. CDR3 in DNA: TGCGCCAGCAGCGCCGAGGGGAGCGGGAGCTCCTACAATGAGCAGTTCTTC.